The 2 T cell receptor beta chains below come from one sample, sequenced in a study of T cells after yellow fever vaccination. TCRdb ran MiXCR on the 5' RACE reads and lists one entry per CDR3 protein. The sample shows under 55,000 distinct CDR3 sequences, less than 8% of them seen only once. Specimen: CD8+ T cells not binding an NS4B(214-222) dextramer, sorted from PBMCs, collected 35 to 50 days after the first yellow fever vaccination. The receptors derive from a man aged 18 to 30 who received the YFV17D yellow fever vaccine.

The chain uses TRBV4-3 and TRBJ2-3; a weak D match, TRBD1 (5 bases). Per the germline V gene, CDR1 is LGHNA and CDR2 is YSLEER. The CDR3 extends over 14 amino acids. Trimming removed 4 bases from V and 6 bases from J, with 14 bases in between. The CDR3 bases are TGCGCCAGCAGCCCTCAGGGCCTCGCGGATACGCAGTATTTT. It encodes CASSPQGLADTQYF.

The chain joins TRBV15 to TRBJ1-6, with 10 positions matching TRBD1. With V trimmed by 0 bases and J by 6 bases, 2 bases remained unmatched. The CDR3 runs to 16 residues. Germline V lookup: CDR1 LNHNV, CDR2 YYDKDF (reference sequence). The CDR3: CATSREGTGANSPLHF. CDR3 DNA sequence: TGTGCCACCAGCAGAGAAGGGACAGGGGCTAATTCACCCCTCCACTTT. The whole variable domain, filled in from reference TRBV15 and TRBJ1-6, reads DAMVIQNPRYQVTQFGKPVTLSCSQTLNHNVMYWYQQKSSQAPKLLFHYYDKDFNNEADTPDNFQSRRPNTSFCFLDIRSPGLGDTAMYLCATSREGTGANSPLHFGNGTRLTVT.